The 11 T cell receptor beta chains below were found in one sample sequenced in a study of blood T cell repertoires in COVID-19. Clones were sequenced by immunoSEQ multiplex PCR, and TCRdb holds only the in-frame ones, with some missing. The sample includes roughly 59,000 clones, roughly 80% of them seen just once. The specimen sequenced was peripheral blood. The origin of the receptors is a human donor in a cohort sampled during active COVID-19.

This sequence joins TRBV7-6 and TRBJ2-7; D possibly corresponds to TRBD2 (6 bases). This CDR3 spans 14 amino acids. Trimming removed 5 bases from V and 8 bases from J, with 19 bases in between. The germline V gene encodes CDR1 SGHVS and CDR2 FNYEAQ. The CDR3 DNA reads TGTGCCAGCAGCCCCCAAGTGGGGGGAAGGCAGCAGTACTTC. Residues: CASSPQVGGRQQYF.

V and J are TRBV30 and TRBJ2-1; D possibly corresponds to TRBD1 (5 bases). Trimming stripped 6 bases from V and 4 bases from J, with 19 bases between. This CDR3 has 15 amino acids. Per the germline V gene, CDR1 is GTSNPN and CDR2 is SVGIG (reference sequence). Written as DNA, the CDR3 is TGTGCCTGTCCAAAGGACGTGGGGCTTTACAATGAGCAGTTCTTC. It yields the protein CACPKDVGLYNEQFF.

The chain is built from TRBV19 and TRBJ1-5, with D perhaps TRBD1 (5 bases). Germline lookup yields CDR1 LNHDA and CDR2 SQIVND (reference sequence). The CDR3 extends over 15 amino acids. The germline V and J ends were trimmed by 5 bases and 0 bases, with 11 bases remaining between them. CDR3 nucleotide sequence: TGTGCCAGTAGTGTGACAGAATATAGCAATCAGCCCCAGCATTTT. This sequence encodes CASSVTEYSNQPQHF.

This sequence joins TRBV18 and TRBJ2-7; tentatively, D is TRBD2 (6 bases). Germline lookup yields CDR1 KGHSH and CDR2 LQKENI. The CDR3 consists of 14 residues. Trimming stripped 3 bases from V and 4 bases from J, with 13 bases between. The CDR3 region is CASSPTGEKYEQYF. The CDR3 DNA sequence: TGTGCCAGCTCACCGACGGGAGAGAAGTACGAGCAGTACTTC.

The V call is TRBV2, the J call TRBJ2-2; tentative D call: TRBD1 (5 bases). The CDR3 has 14 residues. CDR1 is SNHLY and CDR2 is FYNNEI in the germline V gene. V was cut by 5 bases and J by 1 base, with 8 bases left in between. The CDR3 nucleotides are TGTGCCAGCAGTCTTAGGGGGAACACCGGGGAGCTGTTTTTT. Translating it yields CASSLRGNTGELFF.

This chain connects TRBV7-6 to TRBJ2-1; D is perhaps TRBD2 (5 bases). This CDR3 spans 16 amino acids. Germline-derived CDR1 and CDR2 are SGHVS and FNYEAQ. V shed 4 bases and J shed 8 bases, with 21 bases lying between them. DNA of the CDR3: TGTGCCAGCAGCTGGGTCGGGGAATCCTTAAGCTATGAGCAGTTCTTC. Translated: CASSWVGESLSYEQFF.

The chain links TRBV9 to TRBJ1-1, with 7 bases identical to TRBD1. Germline V lookup: CDR1 SGDLS, CDR2 YYNGEE. The CDR3 is made up of 13 amino acids. The V segment lost 6 bases and the J segment 5 bases; nucleotides outside the gene matches: 7. Written as DNA, the CDR3 is TGTGCCAGCACCAAAGACAGGGCGACTGAAGCTTTCTTT. It specifies CASTKDRATEAFF.

J is TRBJ2-7 and V is TRBV18; D is possibly TRBD2 (6 bases). There are 15 residues in the CDR3. V shed 3 bases and J shed 1 base, with 13 bases lying between them. Per germline, CDR1 KGHSH and CDR2 LQKENI. The DNA of the CDR3 is TGTGCCAGCTCACCTGTCTGGACTACTTCCTACGAGCAGTACTTC. It yields the protein CASSPVWTTSYEQYF.

The chain is built from TRBV20-1 and TRBJ2-7; 7 bases line up with TRBD1. With V trimmed by 3 bases and J by 6 bases, 11 bases remained unmatched. This CDR3 has 14 amino acids. Germline assignment: CDR1 DFQATT and CDR2 SNEGSKA (reference sequence). Here the CDR3 DNA reads TGCAGTGCTAGTGGGAAGGGGGCAAAAGGCGAGCAGTACTTC. This encodes CSASGKGAKGEQYF.

The chain carries TRBV6-1 and TRBJ2-1, with 8 bases that match TRBD2. Unmatched junction bases numbered 10, after V lost 4 bases and J lost 5 bases. This CDR3 has 16 amino acids. The germline V gene encodes CDR1 MNHNS and CDR2 SASEGT. The CDR3 spells CASSGGTGTSNNEQFF. The CDR3 DNA reads as TGTGCCAGCAGTGGGGGTACCGGGACTAGTAACAATGAGCAGTTCTTC.

The sample holds a few counts of this clone. V gene TRBV5-1 combines with J gene TRBJ2-3; 9 nucleotides agree with TRBD2. The CDR3 loop spans 17 amino acids. Trimming took 4 bases from V and 0 from J; bases not matched to a gene: 9. CDR1 and CDR2 (germline): SGHRS, YFSETQ. CDR3 nucleotide sequence: TGCGCCAGCAGCAAGACGGCTAGCGGGGCTAGCACAGATACGCAGTATTTT. Its translation is CASSKTASGASTDTQYF.